The rows below give T cell receptor beta chains drawn from one sample of a study of post-analysis software for immune sequencing data. A single record per CDR3 protein comes from TCRdb applying MiXCR to the PCR reads. Among hundreds of thousands of distinct CDR3 sequences listed, 53% were seen once. Source material: blood. The receptors shown here come from a girl between 5 and 17 years old with multiple sclerosis. CDR3s include the opening cysteine and the closing phenylalanine or tryptophan. A D gene is named only where the DNA matches it firmly. Clone size is not always given. Where it is, it says once, few, many or a class for expanded clones.

abundance	v_gene	d_gene	j_gene	CDR3aa	CDR3nt
NA	TRBV7-9	NA	TRBJ2-6	CASSPSGGLPSSVRTF	TGCGCCAGCAGCCCATCAGGGGGGCTCCCGTCCAGCGTCCGGACTTTC
NA	TRBV18	NA	TRBJ2-7	CASSPRFGTHEQYF	TGTGCCAGCTCACCAAGGTTCGGGACCCACGAGCAGTACTTC
few	TRBV5-1	NA	TRBJ2-1	CASSWPSGSYNEQFF	TGCGCCAGCAGCTGGCCATCGGGCTCCTACAATGAGCAGTTCTTC
NA	TRBV28	NA	TRBJ2-1	CASSFSGPQSNEQFF	TGTGCCAGCAGTTTTTCCGGGCCGCAATCTAATGAGCAGTTCTTC
NA	TRBV7-8	TRBD2	TRBJ2-3	CASSLLRLAGGWSTDTQYF	TGTGCCAGCAGCTTACTAAGACTAGCGGGAGGTTGGAGCACAGATACGCAGTATTTT
few	TRBV7-9	NA	TRBJ2-5	CASSFDSSQETQYF	TGTGCCAGCAGCTTCGACAGTTCCCAAGAGACCCAGTACTTC
NA	TRBV7-9	TRBD1	TRBJ2-7	CASSLGTGNGGEQYF	TGTGCCAGCAGCTTGGGGACAGGGAACGGAGGCGAGCAGTACTTC
NA	TRBV20-1	NA	TRBJ2-5	CSARDGQDHQETQYF	TGCAGTGCTAGAGATGGGCAGGACCACCAAGAGACCCAGTACTTC
NA	TRBV12-3/TRBV12-4	NA	TRBJ1-5	CASSRGEGNQPQHF	TGTGCCAGCAGCCGGGGGGAGGGCAATCAGCCCCAGCATTTT
NA	TRBV11-1	TRBD1	TRBJ2-1	CASSFGTGQFF	TGTGCCAGCAGCTTCGGGACAGGGCAGTTCTTC
NA	TRBV3-1	TRBD1	TRBJ1-1	CASSHAGTANTEAFF	TGTGCCAGCAGCCATGCCGGGACAGCGAACACTGAAGCTTTCTTT
NA	TRBV11-2	TRBD2	TRBJ2-1	CASSPRLAGGGYNEQFF	TGTGCCAGCAGCCCTCGACTAGCGGGAGGTGGCTACAATGAGCAGTTCTTC
NA	TRBV4-1	NA	TRBJ2-1	CASSQDSERPYNEQFF	TGCGCCAGCAGCCAAGATTCGGAGCGACCGTACAATGAGCAGTTCTTC
few	TRBV29-1	TRBD2	TRBJ2-1	CSVQTSGRYNEQFF	TGCAGCGTTCAGACTAGCGGGCGGTACAATGAGCAGTTCTTC
NA	TRBV29-1	NA	TRBJ2-5	CSFGRAGETQYF	TGCAGCTTCGGCAGGGCAGGGGAGACCCAGTACTTC
NA	TRBV29-1	TRBD2	TRBJ2-3	CSGEGRSGNAYTQYF	TGCAGCGGTGAGGGCCGTAGCGGGAACGCGTATACGCAGTATTTT
NA	TRBV6-5	NA	TRBJ2-5	CASSYSANLYQETQYF	TGTGCCAGCAGTTACTCAGCCAATCTGTACCAAGAGACCCAGTACTTC
few	TRBV29-1	NA	TRBJ2-7	CSVEIPEGYHEQYF	TGCAGTGTTGAAATCCCCGAGGGGTACCACGAGCAGTACTTC
few	TRBV7-2	NA	TRBJ2-7	CASRSRAGGEQYF	TGTGCCAGCAGGTCCCGCGCAGGCGGAGAGCAGTACTTC
NA	TRBV4-1	NA	TRBJ2-3	CASSQDRGGLDTQYF	TGCGCCAGCAGCCAAGACAGGGGAGGGTTGGATACGCAGTATTTT
NA	TRBV5-1	NA	TRBJ2-1	CACSDDNEQFF	TGCGCCTGCAGCGACGACAATGAGCAGTTCTTC
NA	TRBV24-1	NA	TRBJ2-1	CATSDPATGAGNNEQFF	TGTGCCACCAGTGATCCTGCTACGGGGGCCGGGAACAATGAGCAGTTCTTC
NA	TRBV7-9	NA	TRBJ1-2	CASSFFRERGYTF	TGTGCCAGCAGCTTTTTCAGGGAAAGGGGCTACACCTTC
NA	TRBV20-1	NA	TRBJ1-4	CSASIGQTPTNEKLFF	TGCAGTGCTAGTATCGGACAGACCCCAACTAATGAAAAACTGTTTTTT
few	TRBV5-1	TRBD1	TRBJ1-4	CASSRGQGAYSNEKLFF	TGCGCCAGCAGCCGGGGACAGGGGGCGTACTCTAATGAAAAACTGTTTTTT
NA	TRBV29-1	NA	TRBJ2-1	CSVDPSSSYNEQFF	TGCAGCGTTGACCCTAGCAGCTCCTACAATGAGCAGTTCTTC
NA	TRBV2	TRBD1	TRBJ2-5	CASTGGTGGLETQYF	TGTGCCAGCACCGGGGGGACAGGGGGCTTGGAGACCCAGTACTTC
NA	TRBV5-1	TRBD2	TRBJ2-1	CASSLVGGGPRSYNEQFF	TGCGCCAGCAGCTTGGTTGGGGGAGGGCCTCGATCCTACAATGAGCAGTTCTTC
NA	TRBV5-1	NA	TRBJ2-5	CASSWGDSQETQYF	TGCGCCAGCAGCTGGGGGGACAGTCAAGAGACCCAGTACTTC
NA	TRBV7-9	TRBD1	TRBJ1-1	CASSSEGQGAFF	TGTGCCAGCAGCTCAGAGGGACAGGGAGCTTTCTTT
NA	TRBV5-1	TRBD1	TRBJ2-7	CASSLGQGSTVDEQYF	TGCGCCAGCAGCTTGGGACAGGGTTCGACGGTCGACGAGCAGTACTTC
few	TRBV7-2	TRBD2	TRBJ2-5	CASSSGGRDQETQYF	TGTGCCAGCAGCTCGGGAGGGCGGGACCAAGAGACCCAGTACTTC
NA	TRBV12-3/TRBV12-4	TRBD1	TRBJ1-2	CASTRQGGGYTF	TGTGCCAGCACCCGACAAGGGGGCGGCTACACCTTC
few	TRBV27	NA	TRBJ1-1	CASSFSDSLTEAFF	TGTGCCAGCAGTTTTTCTGACAGCCTGACTGAAGCTTTCTTT
few	TRBV20-1	NA	TRBJ2-5	CSARTGVGGTQYF	TGCAGTGCTAGAACGGGGGTGGGGGGAACGCAGTACTTC
NA	TRBV6-1	TRBD2	TRBJ2-3	CASSGILSGITDTQYF	TGTGCCAGCAGCGGGATACTAAGCGGGATAACAGATACGCAGTATTTT
NA	TRBV29-1	NA	TRBJ2-4	CSVVGGAGYNPNIQYF	TGCAGCGTTGTAGGAGGGGCAGGTTATAACCCAAACATTCAGTACTTC
NA	TRBV20-1	TRBD2	TRBJ2-7	CSARDLLGLAGDEQYF	TGCAGTGCTAGAGACCTCCTGGGACTAGCGGGAGACGAGCAGTACTTC
NA	TRBV19	NA	TRBJ1-5	CASSTYLSGQPQHF	TGTGCCAGTAGTACCTACCTCTCGGGGCAGCCCCAGCATTTT
few	TRBV29-1	NA	TRBJ2-1	CSVGGGYNEQFF	TGCAGCGTTGGGGGAGGATACAATGAGCAGTTCTTC
NA	TRBV3-1	TRBD2	TRBJ2-5	CASSQDQGTSGRRKTQYF	TGTGCCAGCAGCCAAGATCAAGGGACTAGCGGGAGGAGGAAGACCCAGTACTTC
NA	TRBV29-1	NA	TRBJ2-1	CSVERVVYNEQFF	TGCAGCGTTGAAAGGGTAGTTTACAATGAGCAGTTCTTC
NA	TRBV20-1	NA	TRBJ1-2	CSASRDGIFYGYTF	TGCAGTGCTAGCCGGGACGGAATTTTCTATGGCTACACCTTC
NA	TRBV7-3	TRBD1	TRBJ1-1	CASKKGTDHLNTEAFF	TGTGCCAGCAAAAAAGGGACAGACCACTTGAACACTGAAGCTTTCTTT
NA	TRBV12-3/TRBV12-4	TRBD1	TRBJ2-1	CASSRQGVVNEQFF	TGTGCCAGCAGTCGACAGGGGGTGGTTAATGAGCAGTTCTTC
NA	TRBV12-5	NA	TRBJ2-3	CASAVILGSDTQYF	TGTGCTAGTGCCGTGATACTGGGGTCAGATACGCAGTATTTT
NA	TRBV6-2/TRBV6-3	TRBD1	TRBJ1-5	CASSYAARGWGNQPQHF	TGTGCCAGCAGTTACGCCGCCAGGGGGTGGGGCAATCAGCCCCAGCATTTT
NA	TRBV14	NA	TRBJ1-2	CASSQDPSGKGYTF	TGTGCCAGCAGCCAAGATCCGTCTGGGAAGGGCTACACCTTC
few	TRBV6-5	NA	TRBJ2-4	CASSPTKIAKNIQYF	TGTGCCAGCAGTCCGACTAAGATTGCCAAAAACATTCAGTACTTC